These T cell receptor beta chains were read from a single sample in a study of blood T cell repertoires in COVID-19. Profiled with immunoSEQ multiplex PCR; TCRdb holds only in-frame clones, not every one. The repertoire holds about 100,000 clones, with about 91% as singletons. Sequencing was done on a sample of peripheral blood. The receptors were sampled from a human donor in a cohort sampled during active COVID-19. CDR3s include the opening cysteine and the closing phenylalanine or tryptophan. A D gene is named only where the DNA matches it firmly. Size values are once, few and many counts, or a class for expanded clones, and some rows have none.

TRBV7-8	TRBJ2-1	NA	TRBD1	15	CASSLRTGGKDEQFF	TGTGCCAGCAGCTTAAGGACAGGGGGTAAGGATGAGCAGTTCTTC
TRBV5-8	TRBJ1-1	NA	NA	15	CASSSHPGILFEAFF	TGTGCCAGCAGCTCCCACCCGGGAATACTCTTTGAAGCTTTCTTT
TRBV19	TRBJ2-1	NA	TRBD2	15	CASSILAGEYNEQFF	TGTGCCAGTAGTATCCTAGCGGGGGAATACAATGAGCAGTTCTTC
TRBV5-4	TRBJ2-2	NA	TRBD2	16	CASSSLAGPNTGELFF	TGTGCCAGCAGCTCTCTAGCGGGCCCGAACACCGGGGAGCTGTTTTTT
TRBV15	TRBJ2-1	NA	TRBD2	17	CATSRDLAGGVYNEQFF	TGTGCCACCAGCAGAGATCTAGCGGGAGGAGTCTACAATGAGCAGTTCTTC
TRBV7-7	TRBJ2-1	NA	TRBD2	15	CASSPTSGSTNEQFF	TGTGCCAGCAGCCCCACTAGCGGGAGCACAAATGAGCAGTTCTTC
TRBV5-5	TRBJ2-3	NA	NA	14	CASRLGGRTDTQYF	TGTGCCAGCAGGTTAGGGGGTCGTACAGATACGCAGTATTTT
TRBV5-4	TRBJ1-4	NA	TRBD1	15	CASSKSGTGREKLFF	TGTGCCAGCAGCAAATCCGGGACAGGGCGCGAAAAACTGTTTTTT
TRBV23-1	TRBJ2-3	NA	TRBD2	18	CASSGPGLAGVLTDTQYF	TGCGCCAGCAGCGGACCGGGACTAGCGGGAGTCCTCACAGATACGCAGTATTTT
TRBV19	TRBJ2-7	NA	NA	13	CASMAVQTYEQYF	TGTGCCAGTATGGCGGTGCAGACCTACGAGCAGTACTTC
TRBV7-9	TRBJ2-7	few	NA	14	CASSPTGSSYEQYF	TGTGCCAGCAGCCCCACAGGTTCGTCCTACGAGCAGTACTTC
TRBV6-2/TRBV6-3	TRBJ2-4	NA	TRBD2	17	CASSYSQRDSTKNIQYF	TGTGCCAGCAGTTACTCCCAGCGGGATTCTACCAAAAACATTCAGTACTTC
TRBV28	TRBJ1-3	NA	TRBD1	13	CASSQTGADTIYF	TGTGCCAGCAGCCAGACAGGGGCTGACACCATATATTTT
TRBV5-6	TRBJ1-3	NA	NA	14	CASSLGTLGNTIYF	TGTGCCAGCAGCTTGGGGACTCTCGGAAACACCATATATTTT
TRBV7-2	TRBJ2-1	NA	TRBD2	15	CASSPSGGPYNEQFF	TGTGCCAGCAGCCCTAGCGGGGGCCCCTACAATGAGCAGTTCTTC